This T cell receptor (beta chain) was identified in a study of cytomegalovirus exposure and HLA in healthy donors. This PCR relied on a set of 60 Vbeta primers and 13 Jbeta primers. The assay was immunoSEQ multiplex PCR, and TCRdb's table has in-frame clones only and misses some. The sample lists approximately 100,000 clones, about 80% occurring once. Remarks on this clone: As yet, its antigen is unknown.

Study results and limitations: Among TCR sequences, most were rare, though some public TCRs appeared in many donors. Most TCR beta V segments were productive about 87% or about 30% of the time in an earlier analysis. Donors were assumed by presence/absence analyses to have roughly uniform sequencing depth. When analyzed later, a missense DCLRE1C variant was found to be linked to TCR beta V- and J-gene trimming.

Germline V gene sequence: CDR1 SNHLY, CDR2 FYNNEI. Trimming pared 6 bases from V and 4 bases from J, leaving 13 bases between. The CDR3 is 14 amino acids. This rearrangement joins TRBV2 to TRBJ1-3, with TRBD1 as a possible D gene (6 bases). Source material: PBMCs. The clonotype comes from a female donor in good health and CMV-seropositive. The CDR3 reads CASSHREGGNTIYF. The CDR3 coding sequence is TGTGCCAGCAGCCACAGGGAAGGAGGAAACACCATATATTTT.